Below are 7 T cell receptor beta chains sequenced from a single sample in a study of T cell repertoires in cytomegalovirus infection. TCRdb re-analysed the reads in MiXCR, keeping a single row per CDR3 protein. Seen here are fewer than 350,000 distinct CDR3 sequences, roughly 16% observed once, and the top ten hold around 13%. Source material: PBMCs. The receptors stem from a human donor in good health (CMV status not recorded). Some clones in this sample may be carry-over from other donors' samples.

This clonotype was observed a handful of times. J is TRBJ1-1 and V is TRBV19; D unclear. Looked up from germline, CDR1 is LNHDA and CDR2 is SQIVND (reference sequence). This CDR3 region has 14 residues. V gave up 5 bases and J gave up 2 bases, with 12 bases separating them. In DNA form, the CDR3 reads TGTGCCAGTAGTTACGACTCACTCAACACTGAAGCTTTCTTT. Encoded protein: CASSYDSLNTEAFF.

There are a few counts of this clonotype. CDR3 loop: CASSPGDTQGAFF. CDR3 nucleotide sequence: TGTGCCAGCAGCCCGGGGGATACACAGGGGGCTTTCTTT. The rearrangement uses TRBV12-3 or TRBV12-4 and TRBJ1-1; 7 nucleotides agree with TRBD1. This CDR3 contains 13 residues. V lost 6 bases to trimming and J lost 11 bases; unmatched junction nucleotides: 12.

The J gene is TRBJ1-5, the V gene TRBV4-1; D is ambiguous. V was trimmed by 0 bases and J by 7 bases, leaving 10 bases between them. CDR1 is MGHRA, CDR2 YSYEKL, per germline. This CDR3 region has 14 residues. CDR3 region: CASSQDNLIQPQHF. In nucleotides, the CDR3 is TGCGCCAGCAGCCAAGACAACCTCATACAGCCCCAGCATTTT.

The rearrangement joins TRBV4-2 to TRBJ2-3; D might be TRBD2 (6 bases). This CDR3 is built from 17 residues. Trimming took off 0 bases at V and 2 bases at J, with 15 bases between the two ends. Germline-derived CDR1 and CDR2 are LGHNA and YNFKEQ. The CDR3 coding sequence is TGTGCCAGCAGCCAAGATTTTGGGCGGGGAACCACAGATACGCAGTATTTT. This gives the protein CASSQDFGRGTTDTQYF.

The chain combines TRBV19 with TRBJ2-2, with D perhaps matching TRBD1 or TRBD2 (6 bases each). V was pared by 8 bases and J by 5 bases, with 15 bases between. CDR1 and CDR2 from the germline V gene are LNHDA and SQIVND (reference sequence). The length of the CDR3 is 14 residues. The DNA of the CDR3 is TGTGCCAGTGGGGGCAGGGGAGGAACCGGGGAGCTGTTTTTT. Amino acids: CASGGRGGTGELFF. Supplemented by reference TRBV19 and TRBJ2-2, the full variable domain reads DGGITQSPKYLFRKEGQNVTLSCEQNLNHDAMYWYRQDPGQGLRLIYYSQIVNDFQKGDIAEGYSVSREKKESFPLTVTSAQKNPTAFYLCASGGRGGTGELFFGEGSRLTVL.

The chain has TRBV10-3 and TRBJ2-1; 11 bases line up with TRBD2. The CDR3 extends over 18 amino acids. The germline CDR1 and CDR2 sequences are ENHRY and SYGVKD. The V segment lost 2 bases and the J segment 0 bases; nucleotides outside the gene matches: 6. The CDR3 loop reads CAISELAGGTHSYNEQFF. DNA for the CDR3: TGTGCCATCAGTGAGCTAGCGGGGGGTACCCACTCCTACAATGAGCAGTTCTTC.

There are many counts of this clonotype. The chain is built from TRBV12-3 or TRBV12-4 and TRBJ1-5; D ambiguous. The CDR3 length is 13 residues. V shed 4 bases and J shed 10 bases, with 14 bases lying between them. The CDR3 region is CASSSRTPRPQHF. CDR3 in DNA: TGTGCCAGCAGTTCCCGGACGCCACGTCCCCAGCATTTT.